The 28 T cell receptor beta chains reported below all come from one sample, sequenced in a study of T cells after yellow fever vaccination. TCRdb re-derived calls from the 5' RACE reads in MiXCR, one entry per CDR3 protein. The repertoire holds 250,000 to 350,000 distinct CDR3 sequences, with approximately 7% as singletons. The sample was PBMCs, taken roughly 46 days after the first yellow fever vaccination. The origin of the receptors is a man aged 18 to 35 who received the YFV17D yellow fever vaccine.

This chain uses TRBV7-3 with TRBJ2-3, with 11 bases lining up with TRBD2. Germline lookup yields CDR1 SGHTA and CDR2 FQGTGA. The ends lost 5 bases at V and 0 bases at J; junction bases unmatched: 4. The CDR3 runs to 16 residues. CDR3 nucleotide sequence: TGTGCCAGCAGCACTAGCGGGGGCCCTAGCACAGATACGCAGTATTTT. Translating it yields CASSTSGGPSTDTQYF.

This chain uses TRBV20-1 with TRBJ2-7, with TRBD2 matching over 8 bases. V was pared by 1 base and J by 2 bases, with 16 bases of the junction left unmatched. This CDR3 contains 18 residues. Germline V lookup: CDR1 DFQATT, CDR2 SNEGSKA (reference sequence). The CDR3 protein is CSARAPRLAGADPYEQYV. CDR3 nucleotides: TGCAGTGCTAGAGCCCCCAGGCTAGCGGGTGCTGATCCCTACGAGCAGTACGTC.

V is TRBV7-3 and J is TRBJ2-1; 8 bases map to TRBD2. Unmatched junction bases numbered 7, after V lost 4 bases and J lost 2 bases. Germline CDR1 reads SGHTA; CDR2 reads FQGTGA. The CDR3 spans 16 residues. Written as DNA, the CDR3 is TGTGCCAGCAGCTCCTCGGGGGGGATCGCCTACAATGAGCAGTTCTTC. Translation gives CASSSSGGIAYNEQFF.

This clonotype was counted at least ten times. CDR3 in DNA: TGTGCCAGCAGCTTCGTGACAGGGGGAATTGAGCAGTTCTTC. It is translated as CASSFVTGGIEQFF. V and J are TRBV11-2 and TRBJ2-1; 9 bases line up with TRBD1. The CDR3 is 14 residues long. Trimming took 3 bases from V and 9 from J; bases not matched to a gene: 6. Germline V gene lookup returns CDR1 SGHAT and CDR2 FQNNGV.

The chain combines TRBV12-3 or TRBV12-4 with TRBJ1-1; the D is unclear. V was trimmed by 6 bases and J by 4 bases, leaving 6 bases between them. The CDR3 consists of 11 residues. The CDR3 sequence: CASSPTTEAFF. DNA of the CDR3: TGTGCCAGCAGCCCCACCACTGAAGCTTTCTTT.

V gene TRBV5-1 combines with J gene TRBJ2-3; 7 bases align to TRBD2. Per the germline V gene, CDR1 is SGHRS and CDR2 is YFSETQ. CDR3 length: 14 residues. Trimming at V came to 5 bases and at J to 0 bases, leaving 3 bases not matched to a gene. The CDR3 here is CASRRGFSTDTQYF. CDR3 DNA sequence: TGCGCCAGCAGGCGGGGGTTCAGCACAGATACGCAGTATTTT. Filled out from reference TRBV5-1 and TRBJ2-3, the complete variable domain reads KAGVTQTPRYLIKTRGQQVTLSCSPISGHRSVSWYQQTPGQGLQFLFEYFSETQRNKGNFPGRFSGRQFSNSRSEMNVSTLELGDSALYLCASRRGFSTDTQYFGPGTRLTVL.

Remarks on this clonotype: Since a much larger clone is just one base distant, this may be a read error. This chain connects TRBV27 to TRBJ2-7; D is uncertain. V was shortened by 2 bases and J by 3 bases, with 14 bases between the two germline ends. The CDR3 spans 15 residues. CDR1 is MNHEY and CDR2 is SMNVEV in the germline V gene (reference sequence). The CDR3 loop reads CASSLVLGGNYEQYF. The CDR3 coding sequence is TGTGCCAGCAGTTTAGTATTGGGCGGAAACTACGAGCAGTACTTC.

This clonotype has ten or more counts. This chain joins TRBV11-2 and TRBJ2-3; weak D call: TRBD1 (7 bases). V lost 2 bases and J 5 bases, leaving 23 bases between the germline ends. The CDR3 is 18 amino acids. Germline V gene data show CDR1 as SGHAT and CDR2 as FQNNGV. CDR3 region: CASSLRGGGGGAGDTQYF. DNA for the CDR3: TGTGCCAGCAGCTTAAGAGGGGGCGGAGGGGGCGCCGGAGATACGCAGTATTTT. Full variable domain (remainder filled in from reference TRBV11-2 and TRBJ2-3): EAGVAQSPRYKIIEKRQSVAFWCNPISGHATLYWYQQILGQGPKLLIQFQNNGVVDDSQLPKDRFSAERLKGVDSTLKIQPAKLEDSAVYLCASSLRGGGGGAGDTQYFGPGTRLTVL.

Remarks on this clonotype: Sequence at one end of the junction differs from germline and may be a read error. The V gene is TRBV20-1, the J gene TRBJ2-7; D tentatively reads TRBD1 or TRBD2 (5 bases each). Germline V lookup: CDR1 DFQATT, CDR2 SNEGSKA (reference sequence). This CDR3 comprises 16 residues. The CDR3 region has the DNA TGCTGTGCTAGATCTTCGTTTGCCGGTGGGGGCTACGAGCAGTACTTC. Amino acid sequence: CCARSSFAGGGYEQYF.

Many counts were recorded for this clonotype. This chain connects TRBV4-3 to TRBJ2-1, with D maybe TRBD2 (5 bases). The CDR3 contains 15 residues. Per germline, CDR1 LGHNA and CDR2 YSLEER. Deletions cut 0 bases from V and 5 bases from J, with 11 bases between. This CDR3 reads CASSQDLLGHNEQFF. CDR3 nucleotides: TGCGCCAGCAGCCAAGATCTACTAGGCCACAATGAGCAGTTCTTC.

The sample holds a few counts of this clonotype. The V call is TRBV5-1, the J call TRBJ2-3, with D possibly being TRBD1 or TRBD2 (5 bases each). Trimming took off 4 bases at V and 12 bases at J, with 18 bases between the two ends. Germline V gene sequence: CDR1 SGHRS, CDR2 YFSETQ. This CDR3 region has 13 residues. DNA of the CDR3: TGCGCCAGCAGCCCGAACAGTCGGGACCTTCAGTATTTT. Its translation is CASSPNSRDLQYF.

This clonotype has only a few counts. V gene TRBV6-2 or TRBV6-3 combines with J gene TRBJ2-3; TRBD1 matches at 7 bases. This CDR3 comprises 13 residues. CDR1 and CDR2 from the germline V gene are MNHEY and SVGEGT. J lost 7 bases, V lost 6 bases, and 7 bases had no gene match. CDR3 nucleotide sequence: TGTGCCAGCAGATCGAACAGGGGTTATACGCAGTATTTT. It specifies CASRSNRGYTQYF.

This clonotype came up a few times. This chain links TRBV14 with TRBJ1-2; 8 bases are shared with TRBD1. This CDR3 has 13 residues. Per germline, CDR1 SGHDN and CDR2 FVKESK. V trimming: 4 bases; J trimming: 7 bases; junction bases outside the gene matches: 5. This CDR3 reads CASSPRTGSGYTF. Written as DNA, the CDR3 is TGTGCCAGCAGCCCCCGGACAGGGTCTGGCTACACCTTC. Supplemented by reference TRBV14 and TRBJ1-2, the full variable domain reads EAGVTQFPSHSVIEKGQTVTLRCDPISGHDNLYWYRRVMGKEIKFLLHFVKESKQDESGMPNNRFLAERTGGTYSTLKVQPAELEDSGVYFCASSPRTGSGYTFGSGTRLTVV.

This clonotype was recorded many times. CDR3 sequence reads: CASSGRGQGYGYTF. CDR3 sequence (DNA): TGTGCCAGCAGCGGCCGGGGACAGGGTTATGGCTACACCTTC. J is TRBJ1-2 and V is TRBV9, with TRBD1 identical over 9 bases. The J segment lost 5 bases and the V segment lost 3 bases, leaving 5 bases of the junction unmatched. This CDR3 spans 14 amino acids. The germline V gene encodes CDR1 SGDLS and CDR2 YYNGEE.

The table lists this clonotype with many counts. This rearrangement joins TRBV5-1 to TRBJ1-2, with D tentatively TRBD1 (5 bases). CDR3 length equals 14 residues. V lost 0 bases, J lost 2 bases, and 8 bases lay in between. Germline CDR1 and CDR2: SGHRS and YFSETQ. CDR3 sequence (DNA): TGCGCCAGCAGCTTGGCCCGGACAAACTATGGCTACACCTTC. Protein sequence: CASSLARTNYGYTF.

There are many counts of this clonotype. This sequence joins TRBV4-3 and TRBJ1-1; D gene ambiguous. Germline V gene lookup returns CDR1 LGHNA and CDR2 YSLEER. This CDR3 is built from 17 residues. V lost 0 bases, J lost 0 bases, and 14 bases lay in between. The CDR3: CASSQDLWRNLNTEAFF. CDR3 coding DNA: TGCGCCAGCAGCCAAGATTTGTGGAGAAACTTGAACACTGAAGCTTTCTTT.

A few counts support this clonotype. The V call is TRBV29-1, the J call TRBJ2-7; 13 bases align to TRBD2. V shed 6 bases and J 0 bases; nucleotides not matched to a gene: 2. Germline CDR1 reads SQVTM; CDR2 reads ANQGSEA. This CDR3 is 14 amino acids long. The CDR3 loop is CSVTSGGSSYEQYF. The CDR3 DNA follows: TGCAGCGTGACTAGCGGGGGGAGCTCCTACGAGCAGTACTTC.

The table lists this clonotype with a few counts. The chain carries TRBV15 and TRBJ1-5; D not resolved. This CDR3 has 16 residues. CDR1 is LNHNV, CDR2 YYDKDF, per germline (reference sequence). The ends were cut back, 3 bases at V and 1 base at J, with 13 bases in the middle. CDR3 sequence (DNA): TGTGCCACCAGCAGTACACCGGCGGGGAGCAATCAGCCCCAGCATTTT. It encodes CATSSTPAGSNQPQHF. The entire variable domain, with the rest obtained from reference TRBV15 and TRBJ1-5, is as follows: DAMVIQNPRYQVTQFGKPVTLSCSQTLNHNVMYWYQQKSSQAPKLLFHYYDKDFNNEADTPDNFQSRRPNTSFCFLDIRSPGLGDTAMYLCATSSTPAGSNQPQHFGDGTRLSIL.

This clonotype was found a few times. This chain uses TRBV15 with TRBJ2-7; maybe TRBD2 (5 bases). Germline CDR1 reads LNHNV; CDR2 reads YYDKDF (reference sequence). This CDR3 has 14 amino acids. Trimming pared 1 base from V and 4 bases from J, leaving 11 bases between. CDR3 coding DNA: TGTGCCACCAGCAGAGCCCTGGACTCTTACGAGCAGTACGTC. Amino acid sequence: CATSRALDSYEQYV.

The table lists this clonotype with a few counts. The chain links TRBV6-2 or TRBV6-3 to TRBJ1-2; D gene uncertain. The CDR3 runs 13 residues. Germline V CDR1 and CDR2: MNHEY, SVGEGT. Trimming removed 6 bases at V and 0 bases at J, with 8 bases between. CDR3 sequence: CASRRTANYGYTF. The CDR3 DNA reads TGTGCCAGCAGACGGACGGCTAACTATGGCTACACCTTC.

The chain employs TRBV10-3 and TRBJ2-5, with D perhaps matching TRBD2 (5 bases). The CDR3 is made up of 13 amino acids. The V end lost 4 bases, the J end lost 5 bases, and 11 bases lay between the germline ends. CDR1 is ENHRY and CDR2 is SYGVKD in the germline V gene. In nucleotides, the CDR3 is TGTGCCATCAGTGGAACTAGTCAGGAGACCCAGTACTTC. Its translation: CAISGTSQETQYF.

This clonotype has ten or more counts. The rearrangement links TRBV6-5 to TRBJ1-6; TRBD1 might be the D (5 bases). Trimming removed 2 bases from V and 9 bases from J, with 11 bases in between. Germline V gives CDR1 MNHEY, CDR2 SVGAGI. The CDR3 runs 14 residues. The CDR3 nucleotides are TGTGCCAGCAGTTACGGGGGTTCTGTTTCACCCCTCCACTTT. This encodes CASSYGGSVSPLHF.

This clonotype was detected a few times. The V call is TRBV12-3 or TRBV12-4, the J call TRBJ2-7; D not certain. V shed 3 bases and J shed 3 bases, with 6 bases lying between them. CDR3 size: 12 residues. CDR3 sequence: CASSFRRYEQYF. The DNA of the CDR3 is TGTGCCAGCAGTTTCCGTCGCTACGAGCAGTACTTC.

The chain employs TRBV2 and TRBJ1-2; possible D gene TRBD1, 5 bases. This CDR3 has 14 amino acids. V shed 2 bases and J shed 3 bases, with 10 bases lying between them. Germline assignment: CDR1 SNHLY and CDR2 FYNNEI. The CDR3 loop is CASSEQGVDYGYTF. CDR3 nucleotides: TGTGCCAGCAGTGAACAGGGAGTGGACTATGGCTACACCTTC.

This rearrangement joins TRBV7-8 to TRBJ2-7; no definite D call. The CDR3 totals 14 residues. Trimming stripped 8 bases from V and 3 bases from J, with 17 bases between. Per germline, CDR1 SGHVS and CDR2 FQNEAQ. CDR3 loop: CASATGPQNYEQYF. The DNA of the CDR3 is TGTGCCAGCGCCACTGGACCGCAGAACTACGAGCAGTACTTC.

This clonotype was picked up a small number of times. The chain couples TRBV29-1 to TRBJ2-1, with D perhaps assigned TRBD1 or TRBD2 (5 bases each). Germline-derived CDR1 and CDR2 are SQVTM and ANQGSEA. The CDR3 is made up of 12 amino acids. V was cut by 7 bases and J by 9 bases, with 16 bases left in between. The CDR3 DNA follows: TGCAGCGCTCCTCGGGGCGATTCTGAGCAGTTCTTC. Encoded protein: CSAPRGDSEQFF.

In this sample, this clonotype turned up many times. This chain uses TRBV5-1 with TRBJ2-3; 7 bases agree with TRBD2. This CDR3 is built from 15 residues. V lost 2 bases to trimming and J lost 1 base; unmatched junction nucleotides: 4. From germline, CDR1 is SGHRS and CDR2 YFSETQ. Here the CDR3 reads CASSFPSGGTDTQYF. In DNA form, the CDR3 reads TGCGCCAGCAGCTTTCCCAGCGGGGGCACAGATACGCAGTATTTT.

This clonotype turned up a few times. The chain uses TRBV10-3 and TRBJ1-3, with D perhaps matching TRBD1 (6 bases). CDR3 length: 15 residues. Trimming took 0 bases from V and 6 from J, leaving 12 bases between them. Germline CDR1 ENHRY, CDR2 SYGVKD. The CDR3 coding sequence is TGTGCCATCAGTGAGTCAACGGGGGCGATAAACACCATATATTTT. It specifies CAISESTGAINTIYF.